The text below deals with one TCR beta chain. Its antigen is undetermined. Using immunoSEQ multiplex PCR, the repertoire was profiled, and TCRdb retains in-frame clones only, with some absent. Here the sample spans some 2,600 clones, more than 75% being singletons. The V gene's germline CDR1 is SGHRS and CDR2 YFSETQ. Trimming removed 3 bases at V and 3 bases at J, with 6 bases between. CDR3 length: 12 amino acids. Adults with ileal or ileocolonic Crohn's disease and an indication for resection were eligible. This sample stems from a study of T cell repertoires in ileal Crohn's disease. Study-wide background: About half received postoperative treatment, about a dozen with thiopurines and under 20 anti-TNF. General study points: All patients with clonality above 26.8% had endoscopic recurrence.

The chain uses TRBV5-1 and TRBJ1-2, with D unresolved. This clonotype originated in an adult with Crohn's disease. The sequencing sample was made of ileal tissue. The CDR3 coding sequence is TGCGCCAGCAGCTCAGATGACTATGGCTACACCTTC. Translation gives CASSSDDYGYTF.